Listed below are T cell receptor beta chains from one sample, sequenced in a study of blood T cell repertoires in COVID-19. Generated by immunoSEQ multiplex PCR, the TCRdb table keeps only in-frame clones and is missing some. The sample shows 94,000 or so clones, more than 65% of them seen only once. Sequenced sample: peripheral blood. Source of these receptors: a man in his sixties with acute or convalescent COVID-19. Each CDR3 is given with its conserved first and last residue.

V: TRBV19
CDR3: CASRVQGASTEAFF

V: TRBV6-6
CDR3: CATLSGGYQETQYF

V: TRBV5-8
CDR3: CASSQAALAGGPDTQYF

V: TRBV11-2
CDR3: CASSIAGGARNYGYTF

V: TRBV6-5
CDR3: CASSQTPGARNEQFF

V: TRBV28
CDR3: CASSKALGTGGTEAFF

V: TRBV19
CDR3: CASRTDRARGYTF

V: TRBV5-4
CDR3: CASSLDVGETQYF

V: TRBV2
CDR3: CASSTRQGDLRNTEAFF

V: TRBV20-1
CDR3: CSASGQGVYNEQFF

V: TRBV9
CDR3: CASSVASGGELDEQFF

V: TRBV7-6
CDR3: CASSLWASGGDNEQFF

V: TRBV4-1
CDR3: CASSQRAVLPTTDYGYTF

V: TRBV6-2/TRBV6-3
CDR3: CASSYAAGTDTQYF

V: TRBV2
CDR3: CASSTTPHRQELEAFF

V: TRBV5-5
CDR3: CASNMDSINYGYTF